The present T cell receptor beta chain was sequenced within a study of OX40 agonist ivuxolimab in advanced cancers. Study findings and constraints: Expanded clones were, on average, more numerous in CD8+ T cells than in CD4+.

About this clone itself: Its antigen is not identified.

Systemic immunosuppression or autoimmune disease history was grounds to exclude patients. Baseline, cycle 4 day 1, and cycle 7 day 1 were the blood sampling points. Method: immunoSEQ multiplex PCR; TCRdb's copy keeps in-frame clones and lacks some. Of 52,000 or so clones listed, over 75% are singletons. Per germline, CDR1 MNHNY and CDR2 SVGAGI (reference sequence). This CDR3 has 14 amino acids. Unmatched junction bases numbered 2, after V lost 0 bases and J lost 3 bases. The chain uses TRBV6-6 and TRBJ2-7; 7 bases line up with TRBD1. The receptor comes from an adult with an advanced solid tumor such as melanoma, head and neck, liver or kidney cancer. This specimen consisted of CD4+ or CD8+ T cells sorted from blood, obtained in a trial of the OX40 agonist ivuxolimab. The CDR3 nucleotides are TGTGCCAGCAGTTACTCGGGACAGAGCTACGAGCAGTACTTC. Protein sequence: CASSYSGQSYEQYF.